This TCR beta chain was found in a study of CXCR3-negative and CXCR3-positive naive CD8 T cells. Whole-study findings and limits: In both naive subsets diversity was comparably high, whereas memory CD8+ cells showed much lower diversity. Comparison of naive cells showed more hydrophobic TRB CDR3s in CXCR3-positive than in CXCR3-negative naive cells.

UMI-labeled 5' RACE yielded the TRB cDNA libraries. TCRdb re-called the 5' RACE reads, yielding one record per CDR3 amino acid sequence without DNA. The sample data list tens of thousands of distinct CDR3 sequences. Per CD8+ T cell subset, triplicate sorts of 300,000 cells each were done. CD45RO-CCR7+CD27+CD95- marked naive CD8+ T cells. On this clonotype itself: Its antigen is not known.

The sequenced sample was naive CXCR3+ CD8+ T cells from blood. Subset specified: CD45RO-CCR7+CD27+CD95- naive CD8+ T cells expressing CXCR3 (TNR3+). The sequence derives from a human donor in good health. Some clones in this sample may be carry-over from other donors' samples.

CDR3 residues: CSVGGTYEQYF. This chain connects TRBV29-1 to TRBJ2-7; lacking DNA, the TRBD1 call made by TCRdb goes unchecked. Per the germline V gene, CDR1 is SQVTM and CDR2 is ANQGSEA. This CDR3 region has 11 residues.